This T cell receptor beta chain was found in a study of cytomegalovirus exposure and HLA in healthy donors. Of note for this clone: The antigen is unknown.

Findings and caveats of the study: It was reported that TCR beta sequences correctly inferred the HLA-A and HLA-B alleles for most subjects.

In germline, CDR1 is MNHEY, CDR2 SMNVEV (reference sequence). Trimming pared 6 bases from V and 0 bases from J, leaving 15 bases between. The CDR3 sequence is 16 residues long. PCR involved 60 Vbeta and 13 Jbeta primers. The protocol was immunoSEQ multiplex PCR, while the TCRdb copy is restricted to in-frame clones and leaves out a portion. The sample lists 100,000 to 150,000 clones, approximately 72% occurring once. This rearrangement joins TRBV27 to TRBJ1-3, with TRBD1 as a possible D gene (6 bases). The specimen sequenced was PBMCs. The TCR originated in a man aged 18 to 30 in good health and CMV-seronegative. CDR3 DNA: TGTGCCAGCAGCCCCCAAACAGGGCGCTCTGGAAACACCATATATTTT. It is translated as CASSPQTGRSGNTIYF.